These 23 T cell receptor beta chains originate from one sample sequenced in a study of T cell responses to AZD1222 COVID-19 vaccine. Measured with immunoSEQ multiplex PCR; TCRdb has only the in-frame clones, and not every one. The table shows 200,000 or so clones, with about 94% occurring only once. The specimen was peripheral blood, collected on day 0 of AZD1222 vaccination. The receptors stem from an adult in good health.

As DNA, the CDR3 is TGTGCCAGTAGTCCTGACGGTCTAGGCACAGATACGCAGTATTTT. Its protein product is CASSPDGLGTDTQYF. J is TRBJ2-3 and V is TRBV19; no clear D gene. Looked up from germline, CDR1 is LNHDA and CDR2 is SQIVND (reference sequence). This CDR3 is built from 15 residues. The ends were cut back, 5 bases at V and 1 base at J, with 13 bases in the middle.

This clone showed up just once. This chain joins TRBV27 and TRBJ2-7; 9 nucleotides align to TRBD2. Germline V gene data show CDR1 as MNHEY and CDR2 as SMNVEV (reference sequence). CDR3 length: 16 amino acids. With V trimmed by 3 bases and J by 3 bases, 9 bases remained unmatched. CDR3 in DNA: TGTGCCAGCAGTTTGGAGGGGACTAGCCACTTCTACGAGCAGTACTTC. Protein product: CASSLEGTSHFYEQYF.

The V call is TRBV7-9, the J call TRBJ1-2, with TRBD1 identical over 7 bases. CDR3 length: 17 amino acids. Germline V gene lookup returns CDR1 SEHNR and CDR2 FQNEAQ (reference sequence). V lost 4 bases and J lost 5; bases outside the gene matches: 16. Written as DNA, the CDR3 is TGTGCCAGCAGCTCCTTCCCGTCCGTTACAGGGGATTATGGCTACACCTTC. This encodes CASSSFPSVTGDYGYTF.

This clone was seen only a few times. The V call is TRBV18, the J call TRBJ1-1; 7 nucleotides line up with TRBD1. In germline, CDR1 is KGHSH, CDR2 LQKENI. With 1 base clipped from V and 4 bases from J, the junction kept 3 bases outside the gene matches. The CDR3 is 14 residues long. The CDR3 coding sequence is TGTGCCAGCTCACCACAGGGGGCTGGCACTGAAGCTTTCTTT. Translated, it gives CASSPQGAGTEAFF. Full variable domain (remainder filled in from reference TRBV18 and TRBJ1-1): NAGVMQNPRHLVRRRGQEARLRCSPMKGHSHVYWYRQLPEEGLKFMVYLQKENIIDESGMPKERFSAEFPKEGPSILRIQQVVRGDSAAYFCASSPQGAGTEAFFGQGTRLTVV.

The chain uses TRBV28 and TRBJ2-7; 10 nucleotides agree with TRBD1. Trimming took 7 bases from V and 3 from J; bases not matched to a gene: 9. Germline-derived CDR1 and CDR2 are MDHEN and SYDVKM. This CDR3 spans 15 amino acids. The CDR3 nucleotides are TGTGCCAGCACTCCACCCCGGACAGGGGGCTACGAGCAGTACTTC. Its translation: CASTPPRTGGYEQYF.

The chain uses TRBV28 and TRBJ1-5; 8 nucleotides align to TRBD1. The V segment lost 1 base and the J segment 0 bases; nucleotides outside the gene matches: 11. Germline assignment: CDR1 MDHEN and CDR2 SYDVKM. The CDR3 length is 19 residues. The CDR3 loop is CASSLFQGAQHYSNQPQHF. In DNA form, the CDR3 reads TGTGCCAGCAGTTTATTTCAGGGGGCGCAACATTATAGCAATCAGCCCCAGCATTTT.

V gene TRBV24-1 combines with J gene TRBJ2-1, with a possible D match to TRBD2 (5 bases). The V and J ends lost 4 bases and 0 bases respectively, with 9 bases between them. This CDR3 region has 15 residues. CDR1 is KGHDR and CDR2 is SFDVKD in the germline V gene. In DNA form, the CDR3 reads TGTGCCACCAGTGAAAGCGGAGCCTCCTACAATGAGCAGTTCTTC. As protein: CATSESGASYNEQFF.

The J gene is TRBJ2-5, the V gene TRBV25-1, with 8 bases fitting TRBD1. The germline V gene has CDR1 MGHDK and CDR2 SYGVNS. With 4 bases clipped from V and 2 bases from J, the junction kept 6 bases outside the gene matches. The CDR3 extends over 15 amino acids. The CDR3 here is CASSGRTGRQETQYF. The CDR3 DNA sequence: TGTGCCAGCAGTGGCAGGACAGGGAGGCAAGAGACCCAGTACTTC.

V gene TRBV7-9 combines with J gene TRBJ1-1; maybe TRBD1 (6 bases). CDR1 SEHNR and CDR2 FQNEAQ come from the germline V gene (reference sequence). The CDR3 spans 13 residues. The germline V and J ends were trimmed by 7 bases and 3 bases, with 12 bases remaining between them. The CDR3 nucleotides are TGTGCCAGCACCAAGAGGGGGGACACTGAAGCTTTCTTT. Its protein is CASTKRGDTEAFF.

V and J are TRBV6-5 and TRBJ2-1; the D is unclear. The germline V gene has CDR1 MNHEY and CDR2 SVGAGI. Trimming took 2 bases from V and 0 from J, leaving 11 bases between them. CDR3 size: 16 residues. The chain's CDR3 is CASSYLGESSYNEQFF. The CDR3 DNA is TGTGCCAGCAGTTACCTTGGCGAGAGCTCCTACAATGAGCAGTTCTTC.

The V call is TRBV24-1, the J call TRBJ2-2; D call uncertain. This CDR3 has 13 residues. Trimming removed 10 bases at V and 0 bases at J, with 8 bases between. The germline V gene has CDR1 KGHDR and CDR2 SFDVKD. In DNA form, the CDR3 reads TGTGCCACTCTGGGGTCGAACACCGGGGAGCTGTTTTTT. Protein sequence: CATLGSNTGELFF.

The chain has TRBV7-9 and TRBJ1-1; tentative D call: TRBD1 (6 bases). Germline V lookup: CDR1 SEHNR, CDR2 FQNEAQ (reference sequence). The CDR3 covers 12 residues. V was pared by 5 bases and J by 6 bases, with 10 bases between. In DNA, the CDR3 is TGTGCCAGCAGCCACAGGGTCTCTGAAGCTTTCTTT. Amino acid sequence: CASSHRVSEAFF.

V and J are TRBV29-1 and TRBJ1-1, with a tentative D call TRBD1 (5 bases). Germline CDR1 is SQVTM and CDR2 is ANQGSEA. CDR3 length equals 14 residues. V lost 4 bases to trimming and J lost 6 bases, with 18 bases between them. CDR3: CSVVERDLRAEAFF. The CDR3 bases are TGCAGCGTTGTCGAAAGGGACCTGAGGGCTGAAGCTTTCTTT. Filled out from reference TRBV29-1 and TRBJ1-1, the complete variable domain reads SAVISQKPSRDICQRGTSLTIQCQVDSQVTMMFWYRQQPGQSLTLIATANQGSEATYESGFVIDKFPISRPNLTFSTLTVSNMSPEDSSIYLCSVVERDLRAEAFFGQGTRLTVV.

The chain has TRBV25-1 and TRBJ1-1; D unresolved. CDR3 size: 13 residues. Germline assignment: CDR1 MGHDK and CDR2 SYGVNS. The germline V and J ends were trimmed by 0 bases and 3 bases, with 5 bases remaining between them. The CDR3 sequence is CASSEYVYTEAFF. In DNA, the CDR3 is TGTGCCAGCAGTGAATACGTCTACACTGAAGCTTTCTTT.

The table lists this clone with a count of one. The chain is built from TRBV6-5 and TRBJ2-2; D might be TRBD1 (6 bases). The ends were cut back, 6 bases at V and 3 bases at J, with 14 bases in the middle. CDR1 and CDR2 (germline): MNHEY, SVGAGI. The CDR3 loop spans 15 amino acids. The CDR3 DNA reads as TGTGCCAGCAGATCCACGGGACACTACACCGGGGAGCTGTTTTTT. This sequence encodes CASRSTGHYTGELFF.

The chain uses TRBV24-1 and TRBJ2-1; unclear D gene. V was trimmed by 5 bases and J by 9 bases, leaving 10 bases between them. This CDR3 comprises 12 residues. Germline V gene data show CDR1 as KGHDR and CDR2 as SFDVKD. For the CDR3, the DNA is TGTGCCACCAGTGCGGCTCCCCCTGAGCAGTTCTTC. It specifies CATSAAPPEQFF.

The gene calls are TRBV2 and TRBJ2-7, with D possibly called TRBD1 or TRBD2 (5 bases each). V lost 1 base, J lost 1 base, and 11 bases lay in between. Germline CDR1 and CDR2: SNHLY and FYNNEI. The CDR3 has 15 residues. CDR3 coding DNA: TGTGCCAGCAGTGAAGGGTGGGGGACGTCCTACGAGCAGTACTTC. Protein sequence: CASSEGWGTSYEQYF.

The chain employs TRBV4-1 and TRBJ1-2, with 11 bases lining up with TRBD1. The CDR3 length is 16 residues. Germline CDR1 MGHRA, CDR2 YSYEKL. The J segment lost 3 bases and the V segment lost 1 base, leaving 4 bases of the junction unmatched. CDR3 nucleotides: TGCGCCAGCAGCCAAGGAGGACAGGGGGCTCACTATGGCTACACCTTC. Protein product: CASSQGGQGAHYGYTF.

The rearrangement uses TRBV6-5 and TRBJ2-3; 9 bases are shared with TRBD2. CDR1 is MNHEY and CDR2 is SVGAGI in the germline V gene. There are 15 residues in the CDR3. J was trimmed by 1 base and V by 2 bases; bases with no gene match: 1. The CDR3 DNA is TGTGCCAGCAGTTACAGGACTAGCGGCACAGATACGCAGTATTTT. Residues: CASSYRTSGTDTQYF.

The CDR3 is CASSVGTGKNQPQHF. The CDR3 DNA follows: TGTGCCAGCAGCGTCGGGACAGGGAAAAATCAGCCCCAGCATTTT. The chain employs TRBV9 and TRBJ1-5, with 9 nucleotides matching TRBD1. CDR3 length equals 15 residues. CDR1 is SGDLS and CDR2 is YYNGEE in the germline V gene. Trimming took 2 bases from V and 4 from J; bases not matched to a gene: 4.

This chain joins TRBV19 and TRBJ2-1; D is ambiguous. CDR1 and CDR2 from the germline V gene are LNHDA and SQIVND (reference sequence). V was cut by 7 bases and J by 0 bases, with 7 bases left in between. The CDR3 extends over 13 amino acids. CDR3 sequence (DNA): TGTGCCAGTACCTCAACCTCCTACAATGAGCAGTTCTTC. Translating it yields CASTSTSYNEQFF.

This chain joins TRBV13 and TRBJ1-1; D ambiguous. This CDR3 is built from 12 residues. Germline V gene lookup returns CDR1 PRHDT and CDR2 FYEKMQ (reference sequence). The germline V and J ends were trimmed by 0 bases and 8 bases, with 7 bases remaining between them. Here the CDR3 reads CASSLGSGEAFF. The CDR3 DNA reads TGTGCCAGCAGCTTAGGTTCAGGAGAAGCTTTCTTT.

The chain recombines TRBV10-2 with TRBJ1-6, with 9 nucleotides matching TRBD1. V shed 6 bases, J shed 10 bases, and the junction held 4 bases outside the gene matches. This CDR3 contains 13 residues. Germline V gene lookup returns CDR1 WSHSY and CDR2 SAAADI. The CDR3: CASRDRGGSPLHF. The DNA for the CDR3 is TGCGCCAGCAGGGACAGGGGAGGATCACCCCTCCACTTT.